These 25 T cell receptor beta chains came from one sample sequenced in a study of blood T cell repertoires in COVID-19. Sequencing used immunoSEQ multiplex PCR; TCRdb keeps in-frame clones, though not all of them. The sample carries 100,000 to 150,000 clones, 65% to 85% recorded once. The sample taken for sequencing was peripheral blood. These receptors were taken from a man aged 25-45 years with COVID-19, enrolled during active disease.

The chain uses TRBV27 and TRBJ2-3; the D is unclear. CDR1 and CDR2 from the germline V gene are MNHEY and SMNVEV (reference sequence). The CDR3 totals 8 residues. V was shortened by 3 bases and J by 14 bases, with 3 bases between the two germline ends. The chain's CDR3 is CASSLRYF. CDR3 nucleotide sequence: TGTGCCAGCAGTTTGCGGTATTTT.

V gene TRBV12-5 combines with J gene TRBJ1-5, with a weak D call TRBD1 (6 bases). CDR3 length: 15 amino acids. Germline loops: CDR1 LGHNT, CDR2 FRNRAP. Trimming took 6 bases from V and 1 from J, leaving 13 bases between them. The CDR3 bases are TGTGCTAGTGGAAGGGGGGGGATCAGCAATCAGCCCCAGCATTTT. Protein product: CASGRGGISNQPQHF.

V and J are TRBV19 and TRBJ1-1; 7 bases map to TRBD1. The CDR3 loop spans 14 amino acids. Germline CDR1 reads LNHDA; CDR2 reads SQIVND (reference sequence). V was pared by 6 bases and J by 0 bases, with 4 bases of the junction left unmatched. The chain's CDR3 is CASRLQGLNTEAFF. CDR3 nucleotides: TGTGCCAGTAGACTACAGGGGTTGAACACTGAAGCTTTCTTT.

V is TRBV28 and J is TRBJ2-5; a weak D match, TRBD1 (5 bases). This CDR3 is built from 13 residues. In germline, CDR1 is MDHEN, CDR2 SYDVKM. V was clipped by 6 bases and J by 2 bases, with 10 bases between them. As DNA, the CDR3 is TGTGCCAGCAGCCGACAGATACAAGAGACCCAGTACTTC. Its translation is CASSRQIQETQYF.

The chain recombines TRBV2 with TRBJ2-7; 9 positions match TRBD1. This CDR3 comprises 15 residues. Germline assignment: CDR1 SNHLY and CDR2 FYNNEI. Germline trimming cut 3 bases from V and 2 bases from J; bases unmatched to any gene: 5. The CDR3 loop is CASSDRDRAPYEQYF. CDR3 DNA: TGTGCCAGCAGTGACCGGGACAGGGCCCCCTACGAGCAGTACTTC. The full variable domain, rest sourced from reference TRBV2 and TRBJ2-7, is EPEVTQTPSHQVTQMGQEVILRCVPISNHLYFYWYRQILGQKVEFLVSFYNNEISEKSEIFDDQFSVERPDGSNFTLKIRSTKLEDSAMYFCASSDRDRAPYEQYFGPGTRLTVT.

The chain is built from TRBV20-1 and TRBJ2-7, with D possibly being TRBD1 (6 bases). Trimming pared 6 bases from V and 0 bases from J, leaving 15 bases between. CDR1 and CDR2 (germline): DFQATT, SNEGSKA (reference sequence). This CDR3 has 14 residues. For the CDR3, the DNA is TGCAGTGCCAGTACAGGGCTCTTCTCCTACGAGCAGTACTTC. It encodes CSASTGLFSYEQYF.

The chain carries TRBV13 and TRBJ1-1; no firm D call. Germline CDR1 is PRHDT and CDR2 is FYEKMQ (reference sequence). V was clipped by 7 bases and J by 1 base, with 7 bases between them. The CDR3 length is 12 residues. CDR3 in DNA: TGTGCCAGCACGGAGGAGAACACTGAAGCTTTCTTT. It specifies CASTEENTEAFF.

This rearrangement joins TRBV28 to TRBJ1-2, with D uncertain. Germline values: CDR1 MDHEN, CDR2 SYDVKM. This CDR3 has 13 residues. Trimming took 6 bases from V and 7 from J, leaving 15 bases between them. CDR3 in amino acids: CASSHGRVAGYTF. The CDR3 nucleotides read TGTGCCAGCAGCCATGGCCGGGTGGCTGGCTACACCTTC.

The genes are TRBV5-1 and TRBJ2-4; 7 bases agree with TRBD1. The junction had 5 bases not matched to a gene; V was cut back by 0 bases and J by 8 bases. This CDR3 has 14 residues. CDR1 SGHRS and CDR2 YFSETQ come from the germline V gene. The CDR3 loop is CASSLEGQLDIQYF. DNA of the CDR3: TGCGCCAGCAGCTTGGAGGGACAGTTAGACATTCAGTACTTC.

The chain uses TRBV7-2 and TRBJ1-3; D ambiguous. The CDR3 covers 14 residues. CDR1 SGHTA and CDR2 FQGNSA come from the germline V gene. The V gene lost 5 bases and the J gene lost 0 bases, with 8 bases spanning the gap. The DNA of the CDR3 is TGTGCCAGCAGCAGCTGGGCCTCTGGAAACACCATATATTTT. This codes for CASSSWASGNTIYF.

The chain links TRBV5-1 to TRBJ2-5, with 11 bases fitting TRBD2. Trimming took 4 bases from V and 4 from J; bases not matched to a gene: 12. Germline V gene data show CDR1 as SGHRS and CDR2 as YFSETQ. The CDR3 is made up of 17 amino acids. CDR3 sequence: CASSTRLAGNGGETQYF. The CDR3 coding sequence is TGCGCCAGCAGCACCAGACTAGCGGGAAATGGAGGAGAGACCCAGTACTTC.

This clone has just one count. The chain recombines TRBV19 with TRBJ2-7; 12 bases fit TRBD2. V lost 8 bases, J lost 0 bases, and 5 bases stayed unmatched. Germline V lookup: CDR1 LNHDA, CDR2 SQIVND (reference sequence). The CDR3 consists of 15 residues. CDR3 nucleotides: TGTGCCAGTTCGGCTAGCGGGGGGGGCTCCTACGAGCAGTACTTC. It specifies CASSASGGGSYEQYF.

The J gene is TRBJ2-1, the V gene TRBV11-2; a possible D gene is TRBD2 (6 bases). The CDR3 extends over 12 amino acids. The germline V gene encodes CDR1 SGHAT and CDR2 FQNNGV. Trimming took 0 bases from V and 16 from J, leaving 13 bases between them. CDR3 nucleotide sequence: TGTGCCAGCAGCTTAGATTGGGGGGACCTTTTCTTC. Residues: CASSLDWGDLFF. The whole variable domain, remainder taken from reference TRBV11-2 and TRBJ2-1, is EAGVAQSPRYKIIEKRQSVAFWCNPISGHATLYWYQQILGQGPKLLIQFQNNGVVDDSQLPKDRFSAERLKGVDSTLKIQPAKLEDSAVYLCASSLDWGDLFFGPGTRLTVL.

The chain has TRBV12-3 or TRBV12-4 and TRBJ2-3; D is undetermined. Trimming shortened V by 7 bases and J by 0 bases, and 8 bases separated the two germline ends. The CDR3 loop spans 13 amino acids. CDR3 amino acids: CASTFGSTDTQYF. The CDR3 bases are TGTGCCAGCACCTTCGGGAGCACAGATACGCAGTATTTT.

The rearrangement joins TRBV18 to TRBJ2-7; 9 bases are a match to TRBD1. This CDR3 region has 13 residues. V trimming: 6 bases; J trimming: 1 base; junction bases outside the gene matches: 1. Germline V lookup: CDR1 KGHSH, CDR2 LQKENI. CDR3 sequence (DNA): TGTGCCAGCTCGGGACAGGGTTCCTACGAGCAGTACTTC. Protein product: CASSGQGSYEQYF.

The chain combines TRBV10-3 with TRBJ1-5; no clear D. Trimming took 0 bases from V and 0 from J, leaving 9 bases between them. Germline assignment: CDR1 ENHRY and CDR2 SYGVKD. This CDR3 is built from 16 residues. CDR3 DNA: TGTGCCATCAGTGAGTCGGGAGGTTATAGCAATCAGCCCCAGCATTTT. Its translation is CAISESGGYSNQPQHF.

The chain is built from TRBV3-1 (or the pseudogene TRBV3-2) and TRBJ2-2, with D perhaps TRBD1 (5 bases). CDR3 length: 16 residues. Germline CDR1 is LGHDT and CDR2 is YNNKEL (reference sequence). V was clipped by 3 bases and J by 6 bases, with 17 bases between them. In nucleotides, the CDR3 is TGTGCCAGCAGCCAGTACACCAGGGTGGGCGCCGGGGAGCTGTTTTTT. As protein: CASSQYTRVGAGELFF.

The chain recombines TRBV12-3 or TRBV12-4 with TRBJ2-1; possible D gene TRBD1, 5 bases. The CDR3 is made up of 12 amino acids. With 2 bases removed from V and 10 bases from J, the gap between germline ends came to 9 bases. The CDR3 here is CASSLRGWEQFF. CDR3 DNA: TGTGCCAGCAGTTTAAGGGGCTGGGAGCAGTTCTTC.

The CDR3 reads CAIGEGRITEAFF. In DNA form, the CDR3 reads TGTGCCATCGGGGAGGGTAGGATCACTGAAGCTTTCTTT. The chain recombines TRBV10-3 with TRBJ1-1; no clear D. V was clipped by 8 bases and J by 4 bases, with 14 bases between them. Germline loops: CDR1 ENHRY, CDR2 SYGVKD. This CDR3 is 13 amino acids long.

CDR3 sequence: CAWRRWTGYDGYTF. CDR3 DNA sequence: TGTGCCTGGAGAAGGTGGACAGGGTACGATGGCTACACCTTC. The chain recombines TRBV30 with TRBJ1-2, with 8 positions matching TRBD1. V dropped 3 bases and J dropped 6; count of bases not matched to a gene: 9. The CDR3 has 14 residues. Germline CDR1 and CDR2: GTSNPN and SVGIG (reference sequence).

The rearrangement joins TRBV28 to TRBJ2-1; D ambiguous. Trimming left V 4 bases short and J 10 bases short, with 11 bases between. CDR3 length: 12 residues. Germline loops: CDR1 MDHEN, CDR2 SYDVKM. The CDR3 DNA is TGTGCCAGCAGTTCGGGTCGCCCCGAGCAGTTCTTC. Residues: CASSSGRPEQFF.

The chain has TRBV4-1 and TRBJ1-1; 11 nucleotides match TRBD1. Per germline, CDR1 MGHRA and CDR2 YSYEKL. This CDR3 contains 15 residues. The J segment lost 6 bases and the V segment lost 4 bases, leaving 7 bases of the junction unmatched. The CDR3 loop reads CASSPGDRGGPEAFF. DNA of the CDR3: TGCGCCAGCAGCCCCGGGGACAGGGGGGGCCCTGAAGCTTTCTTT.

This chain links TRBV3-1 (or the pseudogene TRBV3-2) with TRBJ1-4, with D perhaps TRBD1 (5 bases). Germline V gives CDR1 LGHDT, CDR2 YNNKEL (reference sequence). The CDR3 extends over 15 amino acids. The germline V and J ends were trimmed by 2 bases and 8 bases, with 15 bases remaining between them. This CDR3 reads CASSQSTGGDEKLFF. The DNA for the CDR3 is TGTGCCAGCAGCCAAAGTACGGGGGGGGACGAAAAACTGTTTTTT.

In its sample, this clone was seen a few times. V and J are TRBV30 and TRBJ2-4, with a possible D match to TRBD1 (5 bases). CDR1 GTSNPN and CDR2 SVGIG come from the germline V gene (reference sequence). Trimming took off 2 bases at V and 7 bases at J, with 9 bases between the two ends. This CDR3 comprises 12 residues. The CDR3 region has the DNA TGTGCCTGGAGTCTAGGGGTGAACATTCAGTACTTC. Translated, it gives CAWSLGVNIQYF.

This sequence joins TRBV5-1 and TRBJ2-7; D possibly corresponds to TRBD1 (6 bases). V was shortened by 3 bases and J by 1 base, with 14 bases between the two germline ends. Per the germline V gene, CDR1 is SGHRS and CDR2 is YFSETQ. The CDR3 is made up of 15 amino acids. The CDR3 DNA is TGCGCCAGCAGCTCCCAGACAGGTGGGTCCTACGAGCAGTACTTC. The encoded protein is CASSSQTGGSYEQYF. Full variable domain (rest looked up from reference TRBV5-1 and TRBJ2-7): KAGVTQTPRYLIKTRGQQVTLSCSPISGHRSVSWYQQTPGQGLQFLFEYFSETQRNKGNFPGRFSGRQFSNSRSEMNVSTLELGDSALYLCASSSQTGGSYEQYFGPGTRLTVT.